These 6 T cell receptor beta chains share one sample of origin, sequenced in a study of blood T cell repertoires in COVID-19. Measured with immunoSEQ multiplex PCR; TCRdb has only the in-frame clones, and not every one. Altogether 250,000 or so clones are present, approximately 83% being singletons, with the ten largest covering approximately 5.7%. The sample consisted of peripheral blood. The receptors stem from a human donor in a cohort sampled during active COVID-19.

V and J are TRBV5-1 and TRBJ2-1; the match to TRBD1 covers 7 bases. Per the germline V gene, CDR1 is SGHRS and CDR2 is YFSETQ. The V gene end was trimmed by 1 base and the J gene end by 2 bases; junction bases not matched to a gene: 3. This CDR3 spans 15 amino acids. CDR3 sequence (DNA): TGCGCCAGCAGCTTGTATGGACAGGCCTACAATGAGCAGTTCTTC. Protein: CASSLYGQAYNEQFF.

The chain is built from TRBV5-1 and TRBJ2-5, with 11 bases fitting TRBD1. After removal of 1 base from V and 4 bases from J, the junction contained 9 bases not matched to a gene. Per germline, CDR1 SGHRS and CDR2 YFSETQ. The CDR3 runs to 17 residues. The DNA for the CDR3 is TGCGCCAGCAGCTTGTTGGGGACAGGGGGGACTCTAGAGACCCAGTACTTC. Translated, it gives CASSLLGTGGTLETQYF.

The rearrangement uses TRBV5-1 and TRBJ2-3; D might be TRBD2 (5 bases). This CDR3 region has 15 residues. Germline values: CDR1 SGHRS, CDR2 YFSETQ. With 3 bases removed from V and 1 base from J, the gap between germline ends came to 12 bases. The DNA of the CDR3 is TGCGCCAGCAGCTCGGACGGCGGGCGCACAGATACGCAGTATTTT. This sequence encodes CASSSDGGRTDTQYF.

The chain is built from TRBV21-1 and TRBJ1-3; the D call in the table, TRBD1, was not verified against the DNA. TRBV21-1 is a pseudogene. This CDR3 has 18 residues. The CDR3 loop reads CASKVGETGDFSGNTIYF. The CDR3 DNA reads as TGTGCCAGCAAGGTTGGGGAGACAGGGGATTTCTCTGGAAACACCATATATTTT.

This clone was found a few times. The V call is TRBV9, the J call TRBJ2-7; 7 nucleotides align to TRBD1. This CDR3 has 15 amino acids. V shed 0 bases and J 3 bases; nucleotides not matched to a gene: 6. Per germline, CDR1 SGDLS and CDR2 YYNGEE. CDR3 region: CASSVDIGTDYEQYF. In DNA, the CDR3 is TGTGCCAGCAGCGTAGACATTGGGACAGACTACGAGCAGTACTTC.

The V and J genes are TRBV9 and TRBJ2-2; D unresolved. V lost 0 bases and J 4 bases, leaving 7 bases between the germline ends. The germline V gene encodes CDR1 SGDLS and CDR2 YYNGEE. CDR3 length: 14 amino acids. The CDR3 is CASSVAPLTGELFF. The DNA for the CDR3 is TGTGCCAGCAGCGTAGCTCCACTCACCGGGGAGCTGTTTTTT.